This T cell receptor (beta chain) derives from a study of blood T cell repertoires in COVID-19. Study as a whole: The United States, Italy and Spain provided the acute and convalescent COVID-19 samples.

The study drew participants aged roughly 18 to 89 years from 20 to 30 US areas. Methods used by the authors: Using reference gene primer amplification, nucleated cell counts were estimated. Method: immunoSEQ multiplex PCR; TCRdb's copy keeps in-frame clones and lacks some. That table supplies the V and J calls and clone size; D and trimming were determined from the DNA. Among around 200,000 clones listed, 75% to 90% were seen once. In its sample, this clone was seen a few times. Germline V CDR1 and CDR2: LNHNV, YYDKDF (reference sequence). Trimming cost V 3 bases and J 0 bases; bases outside gene matches: 5. The CDR3 covers 16 residues.

Specimen: PBMCs or T cells enriched from blood (not recorded which). The V and J genes are TRBV15 and TRBJ1-2, with 9 bases fitting TRBD1. The sequence was collected from a woman aged 40 to 55 with acute COVID-19. The CDR3 here is CATSRSDRGSNYGYTF. The CDR3 DNA reads TGTGCCACCAGCAGGTCGGACAGGGGTTCTAACTATGGCTACACCTTC.